The 18 T cell receptor beta chains below all came from one sample that was sequenced in a study of regulatory T cells in long-lasting Graves disease. Through Arm-PCR of CDR3 regions and iRepertoire HTBI primers, TCR beta libraries were built. Using its own MiXCR run on the multiplex PCR reads, TCRdb lists one record per CDR3 protein. The profile covers approximately 350,000 distinct CDR3 sequences, with 15% to 20% appearing a single time and 20% taken by the ten largest. The time point: newly diagnosed GD, antithyroid drugs for less than 3 months. PBMC-extracted RNA yielded the TCR library. The same specimen was also included in a second study, on T cells in Graves' hyperthyroidism and ophthalmopathy.

Sample: peripheral blood mononuclear cells (PBMCs), taken at new diagnosis, from a patient treated with antithyroid drugs. These receptors were collected from a woman aged 18 to 35 with Graves disease.

The rearrangement joins TRBV5-6 to TRBJ2-7; D might be TRBD2 (6 bases). V was trimmed by 1 base and J by 6 bases, leaving 20 bases between them. This CDR3 is built from 16 residues. The germline gives CDR1 SGHDT, CDR2 YYEEEE. The CDR3 here is CASSLFGTSPPREQYF. As DNA, the CDR3 is TGTGCCAGCAGCTTGTTCGGAACTAGCCCTCCTCGCGAGCAGTACTTC.

About this clonotype: At one of its ends the junction is not consistent with the germline gene, which may arise from a read error. The gene calls are TRBV7-2 and TRBJ2-7; 7 bases line up with TRBD1. The CDR3 has 13 amino acids. Germline-derived CDR1 and CDR2 are SGHTA and FQGNSA. CDR3 sequence (DNA): TGTGCCAGCAGCAAAGACAGGGCTTACGAGCAGTGCTTC. Translating it yields CASSKDRAYEQCF.

Note on this clonotype: A far larger clone lies a single base away; this is likely a read error. The chain is built from TRBV3-1 and TRBJ2-3; 13 bases fit TRBD2. V shed 6 bases, J shed 4 bases, and the junction held 13 bases outside the gene matches. Germline V gives CDR1 LGHDT, CDR2 YNNKEL (reference sequence). The CDR3 length is 18 residues. The CDR3 DNA follows: TGTGCCAGCAGTGGTACTAGCGGGAGGGCCCGGAGCGCAGATACGCAGTATTTT. Encoded protein: CASSGTSGRARSADTQYF.

This clonotype was detected many times. The chain has TRBV11-3 and TRBJ1-1, with 9 bases matching TRBD1. CDR3 length: 14 residues. Trimming cost V 5 bases and J 5 bases; bases outside gene matches: 6. Germline lookup yields CDR1 SGHNT and CDR2 YENEEA. CDR3 bases: TGTGCCAGCAGCCCGGGACAGGGAGGGACTGAAGCTTTCTTT. Amino acid sequence: CASSPGQGGTEAFF. Full variable domain (missing parts from reference TRBV11-3 and TRBJ1-1): EAGVVQSPRYKIIEKKQPVAFWCNPISGHNTLYWYLQNLGQGPELLIRYENEEAVDDSQLPKDRFSAERLKGVDSTLKIQPAELGDSAVYLCASSPGQGGTEAFFGQGTRLTVV.

On this clonotype itself: Being one base from a much bigger clone, this may be a read error. The final CDR3 position lacks the conserved phenylalanine or tryptophan, pointing to a likely read error. The chain combines TRBV6-2 or TRBV6-3 with TRBJ2-5; D is unresolved. Germline V gene lookup returns CDR1 MNHEY and CDR2 SVGEGT. This CDR3 region has 16 residues. Trimming took off 5 bases at V and 5 bases at J, with 21 bases between the two ends. CDR3 in amino acids: CASSEGIAWLRETQYV. CDR3 nucleotides: TGTGCCAGCAGTGAAGGCATTGCCTGGCTTCGGGAGACCCAGTACGTC.

There are many counts of this clonotype. The rearrangement uses TRBV28 and TRBJ1-3, with TRBD1 matching over 7 bases. The CDR3 contains 16 residues. Germline V CDR1 and CDR2: MDHEN, SYDVKM. V lost 4 bases and J lost 1; bases outside the gene matches: 7. CDR3 bases: TGTGCCAGCAGTTGGACAGGAATAGGATCTGGAAACACCATATATTTT. Its protein product is CASSWTGIGSGNTIYF.

The rearrangement links TRBV5-1 to TRBJ2-3; 11 bases fit TRBD2. The CDR3 consists of 15 residues. Trimming took 2 bases from V and 9 from J; bases not matched to a gene: 8. Per the germline V gene, CDR1 is SGHRS and CDR2 is YFSETQ. The CDR3 spells CASSFRSGRASTQYF. The CDR3 region has the DNA TGCGCCAGCAGCTTCCGTAGCGGGAGGGCCTCGACGCAGTATTTT.

On this clonotype itself: A much larger clone differs by one base, so this may be a read error. V usage is TRBV20-1 and J usage is TRBJ1-5; no reliable D call. In germline, CDR1 is DFQATT, CDR2 SNEGSKA (reference sequence). This CDR3 contains 14 residues. V shed 5 bases and J shed 11 bases, with 22 bases lying between them. The CDR3 coding sequence is TGCAGTGCTGGACTGGGTCATGAGGGTACGGCCCAGCATTTT. Protein product: CSAGLGHEGTAQHF.

With regard to this clonotype: Possible read error: a much larger clone is one base away. V gene TRBV12-3 or TRBV12-4 combines with J gene TRBJ2-1; no clear D gene. The DNA end favors TRBJ2-5, so the J call may be wrong. The CDR3 extends over 14 amino acids. CDR3 protein: CASNDGGNKETQYF. CDR3 nucleotide sequence: TGTGCCAGCAATGACGGTGGGAATAAAGAGACCCAGTACTTC.

A remark on this clonotype: This may arise from a read error, as a much more abundant clone is one base away. The V and J genes are TRBV2 and TRBJ2-1; the D is unclear. Germline assignment: CDR1 SNHLY and CDR2 FYNNEI. The CDR3 consists of 14 residues. V gave up 4 bases and J gave up 7 bases, with 14 bases separating them. The CDR3 DNA follows: TGTGCCAGCAGTGGAAGGTCGAGAGATAATGAGCAGTTCTTC. Translation gives CASSGRSRDNEQFF.

This clonotype was found many times. The chain joins TRBV2 to TRBJ2-1, with 11 bases lining up with TRBD2. V dropped 5 bases and J dropped 5; count of bases not matched to a gene: 5. CDR1 is SNHLY, CDR2 FYNNEI, per germline. The CDR3 sequence is 15 residues long. The CDR3 bases are TGTGCCAGCAGTAATAGCGGGAGGGGCCACAATGAGCAGTTCTTC. Its translation: CASSNSGRGHNEQFF.

The table lists this clonotype with many counts. The chain carries TRBV4-1 and TRBJ1-1; D remains unclear. Germline CDR1 is MGHRA and CDR2 is YSYEKL. V lost 0 bases, J lost 6 bases, and 11 bases lay in between. The CDR3 has 14 amino acids. CDR3 nucleotides: TGCGCCAGCAGCCAAGAACGTATGCGGCCTGAAGCTTTCTTT. Encoded protein: CASSQERMRPEAFF.

As to this clonotype: A single base separates this from a much larger clone, so it may be a read error. V is TRBV5-5 and J is TRBJ2-7; D is tentatively TRBD1 or TRBD2 (5 bases each). Germline CDR1 reads SGHKS; CDR2 reads YYEKEE (reference sequence). The CDR3 sequence is 13 residues long. The CDR3 nucleotides read TGTGCCAGCAGCCTGGGACCCGACTACGAGCTGTACTTC. The encoded protein is CASSLGPDYELYF.

This chain connects TRBV19 to TRBJ1-3; TRBD1 is a possible D gene (6 bases). Trimming took off 10 bases at V and 2 bases at J, with 15 bases between the two ends. Germline V CDR1 and CDR2: LNHDA, SQIVND (reference sequence). The CDR3 is made up of 14 amino acids. This chain's CDR3 is CATKSQGAGNTIYF. Here the CDR3 DNA reads TGTGCCACAAAATCACAGGGAGCTGGAAACACCATATATTTT.

This clonotype was seen at least ten times. The rearrangement joins TRBV5-1 to TRBJ2-3; no clear D. Germline assignment: CDR1 SGHRS and CDR2 YFSETQ. The CDR3 sequence is 13 residues long. The V end was cut by 0 bases, the J end by 9 bases, with 11 bases between. This CDR3 is CASSLEVNPTQYF. In DNA, the CDR3 is TGCGCCAGCAGCTTGGAAGTCAACCCGACGCAGTATTTT.

Regarding this clonotype: Germline and junction disagree at one end, which may indicate a read error. V is TRBV3-1 and J is TRBJ2-7; D remains ambiguous. This CDR3 has 11 amino acids. In germline, CDR1 is LGHDT, CDR2 YNNKEL (reference sequence). The CDR3 region has the DNA TGTGCCTGCAGCCTAACCTACGAGCAGTACTTC. Protein product: CACSLTYEQYF.

This clonotype was counted only a few times. The chain joins TRBV28 to TRBJ2-1, with D perhaps being TRBD1 or TRBD2 (5 bases each). Germline CDR1 and CDR2: MDHEN and SYDVKM. The CDR3 contains 13 residues. V lost 8 bases and J lost 3, with 11 bases in between. CDR3 coding DNA: TGTGCCAGCCGGGACGGCAACTACAATGAGCAGTTCTTC. Amino acids: CASRDGNYNEQFF.

There are many counts of this clonotype. This chain connects TRBV7-9 to TRBJ2-5, with 9 bases matching TRBD1. With V trimmed by 2 bases and J by 3 bases, 7 bases remained unmatched. Germline-derived CDR1 and CDR2 are SEHNR and FQNEAQ (reference sequence). This CDR3 comprises 16 residues. CDR3 sequence: CASSLPAGTGKETQYF. CDR3 coding DNA: TGTGCCAGCAGCTTACCTGCCGGGACAGGGAAAGAGACCCAGTACTTC.